The clone carrying this T cell receptor beta chain was counted once. Germline V gene data show CDR1 as SQVTM and CDR2 as ANQGSEA. CDR3 length: 14 residues. Trimming left V 7 bases short and J 1 base short, with 14 bases between. This entry belongs to a study of control samples from healthy donors and cancer patients. Measured with immunoSEQ multiplex PCR; TCRdb has only the in-frame clones, and not every one. The sample consists of approximately 180,000 clones, 75% to 95% of them appearing once. The J gene is TRBJ2-1, the V gene TRBV29-1; possible D gene TRBD1, 6 bases. This clonotype was obtained from a woman aged 40-49 years in good health. Sequencing was done on a sample of blood. The CDR3 sequence is CSATGFWSYNEQFF. CDR3 coding DNA: TGCAGCGCAACAGGGTTTTGGTCCTACAATGAGCAGTTCTTC.